Below, 32 T cell receptor beta chains from the same sample are listed, as sequenced in a study of control samples from healthy donors and cancer patients (dated by TCRdb to the early 2020s). The protocol used for the library was the immunoSEQ multiplex PCR assay. TCRdb took this table from immuneACCESS and kept in-frame rearrangements with V and J called. Such tables lack part of the clones; where checked against another copy, unresolved V genes explain under half of the gap, and the rest is unexplained. The sample table records about 130,000 clones; roughly 90% of these occur just once. The ten largest clones take up around 5.4% of the sample. The sequenced sample consisted of blood. The receptors stem from a man younger than 35 in good health.

The chain carries TRBV10-3 and TRBJ1-6; 7 nucleotides agree with TRBD1. Germline CDR1 is ENHRY and CDR2 is SYGVKD. Trimming removed 10 bases from V and 8 bases from J; junction bases left unmatched: 14. The CDR3 totals 15 residues. CDR3 in amino acids: CATAGGTALYSPLHF. The CDR3 bases are TGTGCCACCGCGGGGGGGACAGCTCTTTATTCACCCCTCCACTTT.

V and J are TRBV5-4 and TRBJ2-3, with 8 bases matching TRBD2. Unmatched junction bases numbered 12, after V lost 6 bases and J lost 6 bases. CDR1 is SGHNT and CDR2 is YYREEE in the germline V gene (reference sequence). CDR3 length: 15 amino acids. CDR3 residues: CASNHGGAGWDTQYF. CDR3 sequence (DNA): TGTGCCAGCAACCACGGGGGGGCTGGTTGGGATACGCAGTATTTT.

The chain links TRBV5-4 to TRBJ1-2, with 9 bases identical to TRBD1. The CDR3 loop spans 16 amino acids. Trimming cost V 4 bases and J 4 bases; bases outside gene matches: 11. CDR1 and CDR2 from the germline V gene are SGHNT and YYREEE (reference sequence). This CDR3 reads CASSASGTGSFYGYTF. CDR3 nucleotides: TGTGCCAGCAGCGCATCCGGGACAGGGTCGTTCTATGGCTACACCTTC.

The V call is TRBV27, the J call TRBJ2-5; D ambiguous. This CDR3 is 14 amino acids long. Germline values: CDR1 MNHEY, CDR2 SMNVEV (reference sequence). Trimming removed 5 bases at V and 3 bases at J, with 13 bases between. CDR3 DNA sequence: TGTGCCAGCAGTCCAGCTTGGTTTAAAGAGACCCAGTACTTC. Translated, it gives CASSPAWFKETQYF.

This chain uses TRBV4-1 with TRBJ2-3; 15 nucleotides line up with TRBD2. This CDR3 has 19 amino acids. The germline gives CDR1 MGHRA, CDR2 YSYEKL. V dropped 1 base and J dropped 4; count of bases not matched to a gene: 9. The CDR3: CASSQVGTSGGLGPDTQYF. Written as DNA, the CDR3 is TGCGCCAGCAGCCAAGTTGGGACTAGCGGGGGGCTGGGGCCAGATACGCAGTATTTT.

This chain uses TRBV5-1 with TRBJ1-4; weak D call: TRBD1 (5 bases). The germline V and J ends were trimmed by 3 bases and 7 bases, with 13 bases remaining between them. Germline values: CDR1 SGHRS, CDR2 YFSETQ. The CDR3 is 14 amino acids. The CDR3 is CASSSTEEGEKLFF. The CDR3 region has the DNA TGCGCCAGCAGCTCGACAGAGGAGGGTGAAAAACTGTTTTTT.

In regard to this clone: Other DNA sequences in this specimen translate into the identical CDR3. This chain joins TRBV5-1 and TRBJ2-2; weak D call: TRBD1 (5 bases). Trimming removed 2 bases from V and 1 base from J, with 9 bases in between. Germline values: CDR1 SGHRS, CDR2 YFSETQ. There are 15 residues in the CDR3. The CDR3 here is CASSLPQGNTGELFF. For the CDR3, the DNA is TGCGCCAGCAGCTTACCTCAGGGGAACACCGGGGAGCTGTTTTTT.

The chain recombines TRBV29-1 with TRBJ1-2; the D gene is possibly TRBD1 (5 bases). This CDR3 is built from 15 residues. Looked up from germline, CDR1 is SQVTM and CDR2 is ANQGSEA. The V and J ends lost 0 bases and 1 base respectively, with 12 bases between them. CDR3 bases: TGCAGCGTTGAAGATCCGGACACCGGTAACTATGGCTACACCTTC. Its translation: CSVEDPDTGNYGYTF.

The chain recombines TRBV10-3 with TRBJ2-7; D is possibly TRBD1 (5 bases). Trimming removed 11 bases at V and 3 bases at J, with 14 bases between. This CDR3 has 12 residues. Germline-derived CDR1 and CDR2 are ENHRY and SYGVKD. The chain's CDR3 is CASSTGDYEQYF. CDR3 coding DNA: TGTGCCTCATCAACAGGTGACTACGAGCAGTACTTC.

J is TRBJ1-5 and V is TRBV6-5, with D unresolved. V was trimmed by 5 bases and J by 5 bases, leaving 13 bases between them. The CDR3 consists of 14 residues. Looked up from germline, CDR1 is MNHEY and CDR2 is SVGAGI. The CDR3 spells CASSLEGWDQPQHF. DNA of the CDR3: TGTGCCAGCAGTCTCGAAGGTTGGGATCAGCCCCAGCATTTT.

This clone showed up just once. This chain connects TRBV7-9 to TRBJ1-5; no clear D. The V gene's germline CDR1 is SEHNR and CDR2 FQNEAQ (reference sequence). The CDR3 has 15 amino acids. V lost 4 bases to trimming and J lost 4 bases, with 14 bases between them. The CDR3 DNA is TGTGCCAGCAGCTCAGGAGGAGACACGAATCAGCCCCAGCATTTT. Its protein is CASSSGGDTNQPQHF.

The rearrangement joins TRBV11-2 to TRBJ1-1; 8 nucleotides align to TRBD1. From germline, CDR1 is SGHAT and CDR2 FQNNGV. The CDR3 totals 14 residues. Unmatched junction bases numbered 1, after V lost 4 bases and J lost 0 bases. The CDR3 DNA sequence: TGTGCCAGCAGCTCGGGACAGGTGAACACTGAAGCTTTCTTT. As protein: CASSSGQVNTEAFF.

V and J are TRBV5-1 and TRBJ1-4; D not resolved. This CDR3 comprises 14 residues. Trimming cost V 1 base and J 3 bases, with 7 bases left between them. The germline V gene has CDR1 SGHRS and CDR2 YFSETQ. Here the CDR3 reads CASSLWPANEKLFF. The CDR3 DNA reads as TGCGCCAGCAGCTTGTGGCCAGCTAATGAAAAACTGTTTTTT.

The V gene is TRBV3-1 (or the pseudogene TRBV3-2), the J gene TRBJ1-3; no firm D call. Germline CDR1 is LGHDT and CDR2 is YNNKEL (reference sequence). V lost 0 bases, J lost 0 bases, and 6 bases lay in between. The CDR3 runs to 15 residues. Here the CDR3 reads CASSQDTFSGNTIYF. Written as DNA, the CDR3 is TGTGCCAGCAGCCAAGACACCTTCTCTGGAAACACCATATATTTT.

This clone was observed a single time. The gene calls are TRBV2 and TRBJ1-2; tentatively, D is TRBD1 (5 bases). CDR1 and CDR2 from the germline V gene are SNHLY and FYNNEI. The length of the CDR3 is 14 residues. V gave up 6 bases and J gave up 0 bases, with 11 bases separating them. This chain's CDR3 is CASRGGSTNYGYTF. CDR3 nucleotides: TGTGCCAGCAGGGGGGGGTCTACTAACTATGGCTACACCTTC.

CDR3 in amino acids: CASSPRQGLGYGYTF. In nucleotides, the CDR3 is TGTGCCAGCAGCCCCCGACAGGGGTTGGGGTATGGCTACACCTTC. V usage is TRBV7-2 and J usage is TRBJ1-2; 8 nucleotides line up with TRBD1. CDR1 is SGHTA, CDR2 FQGNSA, per germline. This CDR3 contains 15 residues. J was trimmed by 5 bases and V by 5 bases; bases with no gene match: 10. The full variable domain, completed using reference TRBV7-2 and TRBJ1-2, is GAGVSQSPSNKVTEKGKDVELRCDPISGHTALYWYRQSLGQGLEFLIYFQGNSAPDKSGLPSDRFSAERTGGSVSTLTIQRTQQEDSAVYLCASSPRQGLGYGYTFGSGTRLTVV.

CDR3 DNA sequence: TGTGCCAGCAGTGAGGGACAGGGCGGTGAAAAACTGTTTTTT. This encodes CASSEGQGGEKLFF. V and J are TRBV2 and TRBJ1-4; 9 bases map to TRBD1. CDR1 is SNHLY and CDR2 is FYNNEI in the germline V gene. This CDR3 has 14 amino acids. Germline trimming cut 3 bases from V and 7 bases from J; bases unmatched to any gene: 3. The whole variable domain, remainder taken from reference TRBV2 and TRBJ1-4, is EPEVTQTPSHQVTQMGQEVILRCVPISNHLYFYWYRQILGQKVEFLVSFYNNEISEKSEIFDDQFSVERPDGSNFTLKIRSTKLEDSAMYFCASSEGQGGEKLFFGSGTQLSVL.

This chain connects TRBV14 to TRBJ1-6; D is unclear. Deletions cut 7 bases from V and 7 bases from J, with 11 bases between. Germline CDR1 reads SGHDN; CDR2 reads FVKESK. This CDR3 region has 13 residues. This CDR3 reads CASTLLWNSPLHF. The CDR3 region has the DNA TGTGCCAGCACCCTTCTGTGGAATTCACCCCTCCACTTT. Supplemented by reference TRBV14 and TRBJ1-6, the full variable domain reads EAGVTQFPSHSVIEKGQTVTLRCDPISGHDNLYWYRRVMGKEIKFLLHFVKESKQDESGMPNNRFLAERTGGTYSTLKVQPAELEDSGVYFCASTLLWNSPLHFGNGTRLTVT.

The chain recombines TRBV11-2 with TRBJ2-7; D is ambiguous. CDR1 and CDR2 from the germline V gene are SGHAT and FQNNGV. The V and J ends lost 5 bases and 1 base respectively, with 3 bases between them. The CDR3 length is 11 residues. CDR3 sequence: CASSVSYEQYF. The DNA for the CDR3 is TGTGCCAGCAGCGTATCCTACGAGCAGTACTTC.

This rearrangement joins TRBV30 to TRBJ2-7; maybe TRBD2 (6 bases). Germline-derived CDR1 and CDR2 are GTSNPN and SVGIG (reference sequence). V was pared by 5 bases and J by 5 bases, with 16 bases between. The CDR3 runs to 13 residues. CDR3 sequence (DNA): TGTGCCTGGGCAGGAGGGAACGAGGACGAGCAGTACTTC. Translated: CAWAGGNEDEQYF.

In its sample, this clone was seen once. This chain links TRBV7-9 with TRBJ2-3; 15 nucleotides align to TRBD2. This CDR3 is 17 amino acids long. V was clipped by 3 bases and J by 3 bases; unmatched bases: 4. Germline V gene sequence: CDR1 SEHNR, CDR2 FQNEAQ (reference sequence). The DNA of the CDR3 is TGTGCCAGCAGCTTGCGGACTAGCGGGGGGGCGACAGATACGCAGTATTTT. It translates to CASSLRTSGGATDTQYF.

In its sample, this clone is medium-sized. V is TRBV19 and J is TRBJ2-7; no reliable D call. Germline CDR1 reads LNHDA; CDR2 reads SQIVND (reference sequence). The CDR3 length is 13 residues. Trimming pared 6 bases from V and 2 bases from J, leaving 11 bases between. This CDR3 is CASSPAVAYEQYF. In DNA, the CDR3 is TGTGCCAGTAGCCCCGCCGTAGCCTACGAGCAGTACTTC. The variable domain in full, with the rest retrieved from reference TRBV19 and TRBJ2-7, is DGGITQSPKYLFRKEGQNVTLSCEQNLNHDAMYWYRQDPGQGLRLIYYSQIVNDFQKGDIAEGYSVSREKKESFPLTVTSAQKNPTAFYLCASSPAVAYEQYFGPGTRLTVT.

This chain connects TRBV15 to TRBJ1-2; D gene uncertain. The germline V gene has CDR1 LNHNV and CDR2 YYDKDF (reference sequence). V was clipped by 0 bases and J by 0 bases, with 5 bases between them. The CDR3 covers 14 residues. As DNA, the CDR3 is TGTGCCACCAGCAGAGATCGTGCTAACTATGGCTACACCTTC. It encodes CATSRDRANYGYTF.

The CDR3 reads CASSPVLADEKLFF. The CDR3 region has the DNA TGTGCCAGCAGTCCCGTCCTGGCCGATGAAAAACTGTTTTTT. This chain joins TRBV27 and TRBJ1-4, with unresolved D. The CDR3 runs 14 residues. From germline, CDR1 is MNHEY and CDR2 SMNVEV (reference sequence). The germline V and J ends were trimmed by 5 bases and 6 bases, with 13 bases remaining between them.

V usage is TRBV7-9 and J usage is TRBJ1-5, with a tentative D call TRBD1 (5 bases). Germline assignment: CDR1 SEHNR and CDR2 FQNEAQ (reference sequence). The CDR3 runs to 16 residues. V lost 5 bases to trimming and J lost 7 bases, with 21 bases between them. CDR3 nucleotide sequence: TGTGCCAGCAGCACAGGCCCCCAGGGAGGTGGGCAGCCCCAGCATTTT. Encoded protein: CASSTGPQGGGQPQHF.

V is TRBV19 and J is TRBJ2-1; D is perhaps TRBD1 (6 bases). The CDR3 consists of 17 residues. Germline loops: CDR1 LNHDA, CDR2 SQIVND (reference sequence). With 4 bases removed from V and 5 bases from J, the gap between germline ends came to 21 bases. This CDR3 reads CASSTTKTGPGNNEQFF. For the CDR3, the DNA is TGTGCCAGTAGTACCACCAAAACAGGGCCGGGGAACAATGAGCAGTTCTTC. Full variable domain (outside the CDR3, taken from reference TRBV19 and TRBJ2-1): DGGITQSPKYLFRKEGQNVTLSCEQNLNHDAMYWYRQDPGQGLRLIYYSQIVNDFQKGDIAEGYSVSREKKESFPLTVTSAQKNPTAFYLCASSTTKTGPGNNEQFFGPGTRLTVL.

This clone showed up just once. V is TRBV7-3 and J is TRBJ2-7, with 7 bases that match TRBD1. V shed 5 bases, J shed 6 bases, and the junction held 4 bases outside the gene matches. CDR1 is SGHTA and CDR2 is FQGTGA in the germline V gene. The CDR3 runs to 12 residues. The CDR3 region has the DNA TGTGCCAGCAGCCCGGCAGGGGGCGAGCAGTACTTC. Its protein is CASSPAGGEQYF.

The rearrangement joins TRBV2 to TRBJ1-1, with TRBD1 as a possible D gene (6 bases). Germline CDR1 is SNHLY and CDR2 is FYNNEI. Between the trimmed V and J ends, which lost 6 bases and 1 base, there was a span of 15 bases. The CDR3 is 15 residues long. CDR3 nucleotide sequence: TGTGCCAGCAGCCTCGTACAGGGTGGGAACACTGAAGCTTTCTTT. Protein sequence: CASSLVQGGNTEAFF. Drawing the rest from reference TRBV2 and TRBJ1-1, the complete variable domain is EPEVTQTPSHQVTQMGQEVILRCVPISNHLYFYWYRQILGQKVEFLVSFYNNEISEKSEIFDDQFSVERPDGSNFTLKIRSTKLEDSAMYFCASSLVQGGNTEAFFGQGTRLTVV.

Here the CDR3 DNA reads TGTGCCAGCAGTTCTGGCCGGGACACTTTTGGCTACACCTTC. Amino acid sequence: CASSSGRDTFGYTF. The gene calls are TRBV6-5 and TRBJ1-2, with D perhaps matching TRBD1 (6 bases). This CDR3 has 14 residues. Germline V gene sequence: CDR1 MNHEY, CDR2 SVGAGI. The V and J ends lost 4 bases and 7 bases respectively, with 16 bases between them.

The V and J genes are TRBV5-1 and TRBJ1-1, with 7 bases identical to TRBD1. The CDR3 has 13 residues. Looked up from germline, CDR1 is SGHRS and CDR2 is YFSETQ. The J segment lost 6 bases and the V segment lost 4 bases, leaving 6 bases of the junction unmatched. As DNA, the CDR3 is TGCGCCAGCAGCCAGACAGGGTACGCTGAAGCTTTCTTT. It specifies CASSQTGYAEAFF.

The genes are TRBV10-2 and TRBJ2-3; tentative D call: TRBD2 (6 bases). CDR1 is WSHSY, CDR2 SAAADI, per germline. The V end was cut by 4 bases, the J end by 7 bases, with 9 bases between. This CDR3 has 12 amino acids. CDR3 amino acids: CASSVGGNTQYF. CDR3 nucleotide sequence: TGCGCCAGCAGTGTCGGGGGAAATACGCAGTATTTT.

The V gene is TRBV3-1 (or the pseudogene TRBV3-2), the J gene TRBJ2-7; D uncertain. The CDR3 is 11 amino acids. Germline CDR1 and CDR2: LGHDT and YNNKEL (reference sequence). Trimming cost V 0 bases and J 5 bases, with 2 bases left between them. CDR3 sequence (DNA): TGTGCCAGCAGCCAAGATCACGAGCAGTACTTC. Residues: CASSQDHEQYF.